One T cell receptor beta chain is described in this entry. The antigen is unknown. The sample comes from a study of T cell therapy after organ transplantation. Findings and limits, study-wide: Confounding by concurrent antirejection or antiviral medications was not assessed. Both transferred clonotypes and endogenous ones absent from products apparently reconstituted.

Germline loops: CDR1 PRHDT, CDR2 FYEKMQ (reference sequence). V shed 5 bases and J 0 bases; nucleotides not matched to a gene: 6. The CDR3 runs 16 residues. Profiled with immunoSEQ multiplex PCR; TCRdb holds only in-frame clones, not every one. The sample contains 50,000 or so clones, 94% of which appear only once. The source of this sequence is a human patient who had received a solid organ transplant and had CMV disease. This specimen was CD8+ T cells from blood, taken before autologous CMV-specific T cell therapy. The chain joins TRBV13 to TRBJ1-2; TRBD1 matches at 10 bases. The CDR3 loop reads CASSTRTGGPNYGYTF. Written as DNA, the CDR3 is TGTGCCAGCAGCACCCGGACAGGGGGGCCTAACTATGGCTACACCTTC.